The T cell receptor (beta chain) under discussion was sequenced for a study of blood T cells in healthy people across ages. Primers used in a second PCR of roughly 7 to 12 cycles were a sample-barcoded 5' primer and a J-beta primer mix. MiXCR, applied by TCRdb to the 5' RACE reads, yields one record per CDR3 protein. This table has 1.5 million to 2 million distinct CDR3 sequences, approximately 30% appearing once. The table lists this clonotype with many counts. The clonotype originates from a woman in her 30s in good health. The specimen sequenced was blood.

The CDR3 sequence is CASRQLAGLPDTQYF. CDR3 nucleotide sequence: TGTGCCAGCAGACAACTAGCGGGTCTCCCGGATACGCAGTATTTT. The rearrangement uses TRBV5-5 and TRBJ2-3; 9 bases map to TRBD2. The germline V gene encodes CDR1 SGHKS and CDR2 YYEKEE (reference sequence). CDR3 length: 15 amino acids. Unmatched junction bases numbered 10, after V lost 5 bases and J lost 6 bases.